The present T cell receptor (beta chain) was sequenced within a study of T-cell reconstitution after alpha-beta-depleted transplantation in children listed by TCRdb under 2016. For the wider study: The study quantitatively tracked T-cell immune reconstitution after TCRalphabeta/CD19-depleted allogeneic hematopoietic cell transplantation in children using TCR repertoire profiling.

The sample holds a few counts of this clonotype. Its antigen specificity is not known. Per-nucleotide qualities are absent, and no much larger clonotype sits a single base away. The paper as a whole reports these results and caveats: The apparently early recovery of alphabetaT-cell counts about two months after transplant reportedly depended on only several hundred rapidly expanded clones that came from non-depleted graft cells. In some patients, high TCRbeta diversity at day 60 was attributed to recipient T cells and intrathymic progenitors that had survived conditioning. Over subsequent months, a decline in hyperexpanded clone frequencies was noted, and after one year, T-cell counts and TCRbeta diversity were mostly ascribed to newly produced T cells.

The germline ends are 9 bases apart after V is trimmed by 2 bases and J by 7 bases. Including cysteine and phenylalanine, the CDR3 has 13 amino acids. CDR3 DNA is the only sequence kept; it has 39 bases, read in frame from the first base. The germline V gene (reference sequence) provides CDR1 LGHDT and CDR2 YNNKEL. Read against the paper, the sample's treatment or condition label means: allogeneic hematopoietic cell transplantation with graft depleted of TCRalphabeta T cells and CD19 B cells. The children who served as transplant recipients had been given grafts of TCRalphabeta/CD19-depleted allogeneic hematopoietic cells. Libraries came from PCR. Data came from an Illumina HiSeq 2500. Molecular barcoding was employed in the preparation of TCR libraries, with unique molecular identifiers being used to normalize TCRbeta repertoire quantification. Using fastp at Q25 and MiXCR, TCRdb reprocessed the public reads and kept productive beta chains. Every CDR3 protein is listed once, alongside the most common genes and DNA of its rows. The sample profile shows roughly 500,000 distinct CDR3 sequences; over 9.5% of them were found once. The top ten clonotypes cover around 2% of the sample.

This chain joins TRBV3-1 to TRBJ2-1; TRBD2 is perhaps the D gene, given 5 matching bases. The sequence came from a child aged 2 to 10 with inherited bone marrow failure, due to receive a stem cell transplant. Sample: PBMCs, taken before TCRalphabeta/CD19-depleted stem cell transplant. The sequenced DNA: TGTGCCAGCAGCCAATCGGAGGTGAATGAGCAGTTCTTC. Its product reads: CASSQSEVNEQFF.